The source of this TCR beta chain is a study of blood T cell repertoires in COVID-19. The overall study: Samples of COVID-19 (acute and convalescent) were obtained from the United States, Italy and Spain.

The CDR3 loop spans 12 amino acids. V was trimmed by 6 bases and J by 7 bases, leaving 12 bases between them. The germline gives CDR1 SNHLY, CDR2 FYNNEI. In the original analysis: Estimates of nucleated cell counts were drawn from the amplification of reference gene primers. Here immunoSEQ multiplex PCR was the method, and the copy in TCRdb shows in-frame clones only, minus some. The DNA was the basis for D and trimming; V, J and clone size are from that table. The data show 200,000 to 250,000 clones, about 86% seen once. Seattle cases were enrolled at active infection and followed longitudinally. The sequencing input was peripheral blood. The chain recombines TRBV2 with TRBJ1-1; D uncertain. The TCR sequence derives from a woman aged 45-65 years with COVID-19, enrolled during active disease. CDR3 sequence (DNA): TGTGCCAGCAGGGATTCGACTTTTGAAGCTTTCTTT. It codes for CASRDSTFEAFF.